This T cell receptor (beta chain) was observed in a study of blood T cells in healthy people across ages. This clonotype was counted between two and nine times. Next came a second PCR, run for about 6 to 12 cycles, which used a sample-barcoded 5' primer along with a J-beta primer mix. TCRdb reanalysed the 5' RACE reads using MiXCR and keeps one entry per CDR3 protein. The sample lists 650,000 to 1,000,000 distinct CDR3 sequences, 46% seen once, with around 18% in the top ten. This CDR3 has 12 amino acids. V was shortened by 7 bases and J by 7 bases, with 11 bases between the two germline ends. The sequence was obtained from a man older than 75 in good health. Specimen: blood. The chain recombines TRBV12-3 or TRBV12-4 with TRBJ1-5, with TRBD1 as a possible D gene (6 bases). CDR3 sequence: CASNQGRQPQHF. The CDR3 nucleotides read TGTGCCAGCAATCAGGGGCGGCAGCCCCAGCATTTT.